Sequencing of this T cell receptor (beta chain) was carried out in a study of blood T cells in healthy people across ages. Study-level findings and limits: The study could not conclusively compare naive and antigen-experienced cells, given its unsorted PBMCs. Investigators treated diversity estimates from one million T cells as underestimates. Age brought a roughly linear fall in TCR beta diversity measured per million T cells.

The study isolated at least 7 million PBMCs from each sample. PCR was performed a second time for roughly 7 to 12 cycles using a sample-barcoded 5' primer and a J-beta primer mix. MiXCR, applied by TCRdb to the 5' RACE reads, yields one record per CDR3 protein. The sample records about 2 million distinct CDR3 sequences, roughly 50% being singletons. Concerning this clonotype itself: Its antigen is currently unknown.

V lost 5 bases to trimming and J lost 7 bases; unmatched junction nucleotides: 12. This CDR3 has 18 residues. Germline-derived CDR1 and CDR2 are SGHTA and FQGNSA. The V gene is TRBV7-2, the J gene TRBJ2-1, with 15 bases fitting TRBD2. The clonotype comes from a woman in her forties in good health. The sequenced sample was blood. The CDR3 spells CASSPRGLAGGLQNEQFF. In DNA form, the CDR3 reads TGTGCCAGCAGCCCCCGGGGACTAGCGGGGGGTCTACAGAATGAGCAGTTCTTC.